Listed here are 26 T cell receptor beta chains from one sample, sequenced in a study of shared clonotypes between healthy human individuals. Repertoires were generated with immunoSEQ multiplex PCR, while TCRdb's copy carries only in-frame clones and drops some. The profile shows 2 million to 2.5 million clones, approximately 93% of them singletons. Source material: naive CD4+ T cells from PBMCs. Sample subset: CD45RA+ positively selected. The source is a man between 18 and 35 years old in good health. Some clones in this sample may be carry-over from other donors' samples.

The chain couples TRBV7-2 to TRBJ2-7; D is unresolved. V lost 2 bases and J 7 bases, leaving 15 bases between the germline ends. Looked up from germline, CDR1 is SGHTA and CDR2 is FQGNSA. The CDR3 extends over 14 amino acids. The CDR3 reads CASSLLGSAGEQYF. The CDR3 bases are TGTGCCAGCAGCTTACTAGGCTCAGCTGGGGAGCAGTACTTC.

On this clone itself: This specimen includes other DNA sequences encoding the same CDR3. Here the CDR3 DNA reads TGTGCCAGCAGTTTAAGGACTAGCGGGAGCTACGAGCAGTACTTC. It encodes CASSLRTSGSYEQYF. J is TRBJ2-7 and V is TRBV28; TRBD2 aligns across 13 bases. Germline CDR1 MDHEN, CDR2 SYDVKM. The CDR3 contains 15 residues. V dropped 2 bases and J dropped 3; count of bases not matched to a gene: 1.

The gene calls are TRBV9 and TRBJ2-1; D is undetermined. Trimming removed 0 bases from V and 0 bases from J, with 10 bases in between. CDR1 is SGDLS, CDR2 YYNGEE, per germline. CDR3 length: 16 amino acids. The CDR3 nucleotides are TGTGCCAGCAGCGTAGGCTCGGAGAGCTCCTACAATGAGCAGTTCTTC. It specifies CASSVGSESSYNEQFF.

The J gene is TRBJ2-7, the V gene TRBV6-1; maybe TRBD1 (6 bases). The CDR3 has 13 amino acids. The V gene lost 7 bases and the J gene lost 3 bases, with 13 bases spanning the gap. Germline V gene sequence: CDR1 MNHNS, CDR2 SASEGT. The CDR3 is CASTGQFFYEQYF. DNA of the CDR3: TGTGCCAGCACAGGACAGTTTTTCTACGAGCAGTACTTC.

J is TRBJ2-5 and V is TRBV5-1; D may be TRBD1 (7 bases). CDR1 is SGHRS and CDR2 is YFSETQ in the germline V gene. The CDR3 extends over 15 amino acids. V was clipped by 5 bases and J by 3 bases, with 17 bases between them. The CDR3 DNA reads as TGCGCCAGCAGGCTCCAAGGGGGGACAGAAGAGACCCAGTACTTC. Protein sequence: CASRLQGGTEETQYF.

V is TRBV5-1 and J is TRBJ2-7; D remains ambiguous. The CDR3 loop spans 14 amino acids. The germline V gene encodes CDR1 SGHRS and CDR2 YFSETQ. The ends were cut back, 0 bases at V and 3 bases at J, with 10 bases in the middle. In nucleotides, the CDR3 is TGCGCCAGCAGCTTGGAGCGCCAGCTCTACGAGCAGTACTTC. Translation gives CASSLERQLYEQYF.

This chain connects TRBV7-9 to TRBJ1-3; D is unresolved. Looked up from germline, CDR1 is SEHNR and CDR2 is FQNEAQ (reference sequence). V lost 1 base, J lost 1 base, and 11 bases lay in between. The CDR3 consists of 16 residues. Written as DNA, the CDR3 is TGTGCCAGCAGCTTAGTTGGCACCGTATCTGGAAACACCATATATTTT. Protein sequence: CASSLVGTVSGNTIYF.

This chain connects TRBV11-2 to TRBJ2-5; D gene ambiguous. Germline CDR1 is SGHAT and CDR2 is FQNNGV. The ends were cut back, 0 bases at V and 2 bases at J, with 7 bases in the middle. This CDR3 contains 14 residues. The CDR3 DNA sequence: TGTGCCAGCAGCTTAGATGGCAGACAAGAGACCCAGTACTTC. It encodes CASSLDGRQETQYF.

The chain links TRBV19 to TRBJ2-3; 11 bases are a match to TRBD1. The trim removed 5 bases at V and 1 base at J, leaving 5 bases unmatched. The CDR3 totals 16 residues. Per germline, CDR1 LNHDA and CDR2 SQIVND (reference sequence). The CDR3 DNA sequence: TGTGCCAGTAGTTCTCGGACAGGGGGCGGCACAGATACGCAGTATTTT. Translating gives CASSSRTGGGTDTQYF.

The chain joins TRBV13 to TRBJ2-1; a possible D gene is TRBD2 (6 bases). CDR1 is PRHDT, CDR2 FYEKMQ, per germline (reference sequence). Deletions cut 4 bases from V and 4 bases from J, with 14 bases between. This CDR3 contains 15 residues. CDR3 sequence: CASSWGENRYNEQFF. As DNA, the CDR3 is TGTGCCAGCAGCTGGGGGGAAAATAGGTACAATGAGCAGTTCTTC.

The gene calls are TRBV5-1 and TRBJ2-1; 7 nucleotides line up with TRBD2. This CDR3 has 16 residues. CDR1 SGHRS and CDR2 YFSETQ come from the germline V gene. V shed 0 bases, J shed 2 bases, and the junction held 5 bases outside the gene matches. The CDR3 DNA sequence: TGCGCCAGCAGCTTGGCCATTGGGACTACCTACAATGAGCAGTTCTTC. Its protein is CASSLAIGTTYNEQFF.

On this clone: Other DNA sequences from this sample encode an identical CDR3 as well. V and J are TRBV5-1 and TRBJ2-5; D may match TRBD1 or TRBD2 (7 bases each). This CDR3 region has 14 residues. The germline V gene encodes CDR1 SGHRS and CDR2 YFSETQ. The ends were cut back, 0 bases at V and 6 bases at J, with 12 bases in the middle. DNA of the CDR3: TGCGCCAGCAGCTTGGGACAGGGAGGGAAGACCCAGTACTTC. Translating gives CASSLGQGGKTQYF.

This clone was seen a single time. The chain combines TRBV19 with TRBJ1-1; weak D call: TRBD1 (5 bases). Germline V CDR1 and CDR2: LNHDA, SQIVND (reference sequence). Trimming took off 4 bases at V and 10 bases at J, with 13 bases between the two ends. The CDR3 has 12 amino acids. This CDR3 reads CASSNRPGGAFF. In DNA, the CDR3 is TGTGCCAGTAGTAACAGGCCTGGGGGAGCTTTCTTT.

The gene calls are TRBV28 and TRBJ2-5, with D perhaps matching TRBD1 (6 bases). CDR1 MDHEN and CDR2 SYDVKM come from the germline V gene. Deletions cut 1 base from V and 2 bases from J, with 8 bases between. The CDR3 contains 14 residues. The CDR3 sequence is CASSLFDRQETQYF. The CDR3 bases are TGTGCCAGCAGTTTATTCGACAGGCAAGAGACCCAGTACTTC.

CDR3 sequence reads: CASSYSKGRAPYEQYF. CDR3 bases: TGTGCCAGCAGTTACTCGAAAGGACGCGCCCCGTACGAGCAGTACTTC. This chain joins TRBV6-5 and TRBJ2-7; D unclear. The CDR3 is 16 residues long. CDR1 and CDR2 (germline): MNHEY, SVGAGI. Between the trimmed V and J ends, which lost 0 bases and 4 bases, there was a span of 16 bases.

In its sample, this clone was seen once. This rearrangement joins TRBV7-3 to TRBJ2-1, with 9 bases matching TRBD1. The germline CDR1 and CDR2 sequences are SGHTA and FQGTGA. The V segment lost 8 bases and the J segment 3 bases; nucleotides outside the gene matches: 2. The CDR3 loop spans 13 amino acids. CDR3: CASGTGFYNEQFF. The CDR3 DNA sequence: TGTGCCAGCGGGACAGGGTTCTACAATGAGCAGTTCTTC.

The chain joins TRBV6-1 to TRBJ2-7; possibly TRBD1 or TRBD2 for D (5 bases each). Germline V gene data show CDR1 as MNHNS and CDR2 as SASEGT. This CDR3 comprises 13 residues. DNA for the CDR3: TGTGTCACAACCGGGACCGAAGCCTACGAGCAGTACTTC. It encodes CVTTGTEAYEQYF.

V usage is TRBV28 and J usage is TRBJ1-4, with D hard to call. This CDR3 region has 14 residues. V lost 3 bases and J 12 bases, leaving 17 bases between the germline ends. Germline loops: CDR1 MDHEN, CDR2 SYDVKM. In DNA, the CDR3 is TGTGCCAGCAGTTTCGACCCCAAAGTGGTAGAACTGTTTTTT. Translation: CASSFDPKVVELFF.

The V and J genes are TRBV19 and TRBJ2-2; 8 nucleotides line up with TRBD2. With 10 bases clipped from V and 15 bases from J, the junction kept 19 bases outside the gene matches. This CDR3 has 14 residues. Germline V gene data show CDR1 as LNHDA and CDR2 as SQIVND (reference sequence). CDR3 coding DNA: TGTGCCACCAGGGTTACTAGCGGACGTGAAAGAGTGTTTTTT. Translating it yields CATRVTSGRERVFF.

This chain uses TRBV28 with TRBJ2-3; the match to TRBD2 covers 8 bases. The CDR3 extends over 13 amino acids. Germline V gene lookup returns CDR1 MDHEN and CDR2 SYDVKM. DNA for the CDR3: TGTTCGGCGGGAGGTTTCAGGTGGGATACGCAGTATTTT. Its protein product is CSAGGFRWDTQYF.

V usage is TRBV30 and J usage is TRBJ2-5, with D tentatively TRBD1 (6 bases). The CDR3 consists of 14 residues. Germline CDR1 reads GTSNPN; CDR2 reads SVGIG (reference sequence). V lost 5 bases, J lost 4 bases, and 17 bases lay in between. In DNA form, the CDR3 reads TGTGCCTGGGCAGGGGTATCCCTAGGAGAGACCCAGTACTTC. Residues: CAWAGVSLGETQYF.

V usage is TRBV29-1 and J usage is TRBJ2-1, with 10 bases that match TRBD2. The CDR3 extends over 15 amino acids. V shed 7 bases and J 1 base; nucleotides not matched to a gene: 7. Germline CDR1 reads SQVTM; CDR2 reads ANQGSEA. The CDR3 sequence: CSARGLAPSYNEQFF. The CDR3 bases are TGCAGCGCAAGGGGACTAGCGCCATCCTACAATGAGCAGTTCTTC.

The chain carries TRBV11-2 and TRBJ2-5; D not certain. This CDR3 spans 13 amino acids. V was cut by 1 base and J by 3 bases, with 6 bases left in between. Germline V gene lookup returns CDR1 SGHAT and CDR2 FQNNGV. CDR3 region: CASSLGAEETQYF. In nucleotides, the CDR3 is TGTGCCAGCAGCTTAGGTGCGGAAGAGACCCAGTACTTC.

V usage is TRBV18 and J usage is TRBJ2-1, with D possibly matching TRBD2 (6 bases). Germline V gene lookup returns CDR1 KGHSH and CDR2 LQKENI. Deletions cut 1 base from V and 2 bases from J, with 9 bases between. The CDR3 is 15 amino acids. CDR3 sequence (DNA): TGTGCCAGCTCACCACTTAGCGGAACCTACAATGAGCAGTTCTTC. Amino acids: CASSPLSGTYNEQFF.

The chain has TRBV18 and TRBJ2-1, with a weak D call TRBD2 (6 bases). There are 18 residues in the CDR3. CDR1 and CDR2 from the germline V gene are KGHSH and LQKENI. The germline V and J ends were trimmed by 4 bases and 0 bases, with 19 bases remaining between them. DNA of the CDR3: TGTGCCAGCTCACTCGCGGGACTTCTAACGAGCTCCTACAATGAGCAGTTCTTC. Residues: CASSLAGLLTSSYNEQFF.

V is TRBV28 and J is TRBJ1-1; 7 nucleotides match TRBD1. The V and J ends lost 4 bases and 4 bases, in that order; junction bases with no gene match: 18. CDR3 length equals 18 residues. Germline loops: CDR1 MDHEN, CDR2 SYDVKM. As DNA, the CDR3 is TGTGCCAGCAGTTCCTCCCACAGGGGTACCTGGTATTCCACTGAAGCTTTCTTT. Translation gives CASSSSHRGTWYSTEAFF.